One TCR beta chain is described in this entry. Antigen specificity is unknown. The sample comes from a study of cytomegalovirus exposure and HLA in healthy donors. Study-wide findings and caveats: TRBV6-2, TRBV6-3 and some other V segments were unresolvable in 87-base-pair reads. It was shown in a later analysis that HLA-associated TCR beta chains were more clonally expanded than other, equally common chains. Associated with cytomegalovirus, according to the listing, were 150 to 200 TCR beta chains.

PCR used 60 Vbeta primers and 13 Jbeta primers. As handled by the study authors: In a later analysis, of 80 million or so unique beta chains, 9 million to 11 million appeared in at least two donors. Here immunoSEQ multiplex PCR was the method, and the copy in TCRdb shows in-frame clones only, minus some. D and trimming come from the DNA, and the V and J calls and clone size come from that table. In the table there are roughly 200,000 clones, roughly 83% of which are singletons. The germline V gene encodes CDR1 SNHLY and CDR2 FYNNEI. The CDR3 has 14 amino acids. V dropped 7 bases and J dropped 7; count of bases not matched to a gene: 9.

This TCR derives from a boy aged 2 to 9 in good health and CMV-seronegative. This chain connects TRBV2 to TRBJ1-5, with 8 bases identical to TRBD1. Sequenced input: PBMCs. In nucleotides, the CDR3 is TGTGCCAGCACCAAGGGGACAGGCGGCCAGCCCCAGCATTTT. This codes for CASTKGTGGQPQHF.